This T cell receptor (beta chain) was found in a study of T cell responses to AZD1222 COVID-19 vaccine (dated by TCRdb to 2020 to 2023). At the level of the whole study: AZD1222 recipients with second doses at about 4 weeks or about 12 weeks were pooled, because spike-specific TCR depth and breadth did not differ between schedules. Trial participants were enrolled into age subgroups of 18-55, 56-69 and 70-plus years, which contained 148, 28 and 57 TCR-sequenced participants, respectively. TCR sequencing was performed for roughly 250 trial participants, of whom around 200 were given two doses of AZD1222 and some 25 were given two doses of MenACWY control vaccine. Results the study describes overall, beyond this receptor: The vaccine-associated CD4 TCRs covered the entire spike protein, and the dominant responses fell in regions 160-218 and 743-854. In the small 56-69-year group, the increase in depth fell short of significance, most likely because of low power. Conclusions about previously exposed vaccinees are limited because only 5 or 6 AZD1222 recipients were SARS-CoV-2 seropositive at baseline. Spike-specific TCR breadth and depth rose significantly after two AZD1222 doses compared with day 0 and with MenACWY recipients. Reportedly, close to half of the unique spike-specific TCRs recognized epitopes lying outside the regions that are mutated in the B.1.351 and B.1.1.7 variants. Participants were mostly white British, with more females than males. The authors suggested clonal diversity may have been underestimated. Because no day 14 peak-response samples were available, the repertoires could be characterized only after the peak T cell response.

The CDR3 regions of human TCRbeta chains were subjected to immunosequencing. The paper's processing steps were these. TCRs in the repertoires were compared against a reference library of SARS-CoV-2-specific TCRs that had been generated with the MIRA antigen-specificity platform. Breadth meant the fraction of unique TCRs that were SARS-CoV-2-associated, whereas depth meant the fraction of total T cells that were SARS-CoV-2-associated. Using the MIRA data, every spike-specific TCR was mapped to the spike region that the TCR reacted to and assigned to either a CD4 or a CD8 class. Log10-transformed breadth and depth values were compared by one-way ANOVA with Sidak's multiple comparisons tests. Imported from immuneACCESS, the table was reduced by TCRdb to in-frame sequences with V and J called. These copies leave out some clones; in studies compared against another copy, an unresolved V gene accounts for under half, and the cause of the remainder is not known. D and trimming come from the DNA, and the V and J calls and clone size come from that table. Here the sample has 150,000 to 200,000 clones; more than 80% occur a single time. The biggest ten clones account for approximately 6.9% of the sample.

The time point label of this sample denotes: baseline before first vaccination. Vaccinee samples were obtained from the UK trials COV001 and COV002, which included a single-blind randomized controlled phase 2/3 trial of AZD1222 (ChAdOx1 nCoV-19) in healthy adults. Trial participant PBMC samples were collected at day 0 and day 28 after the second dose for TCRbeta chain sequencing. A note on this clone: Which antigen it targets is not known. No base quality values were provided; no much bigger clone lies one nucleotide off.

The cysteine opens and the phenylalanine closes a CDR3 of 14 amino acids. Only the CDR3 DNA is retained, 42 bases long and in frame from the first base. CDR1 is given as KGHSH and CDR2 as LQKENI, both from the germline V gene. Trimming takes 4 bases from V and 3 bases from J, and the germline ends sit 10 bases apart. The chain employs TRBV18 and TRBJ1-5; D gene: possibly TRBD1, on 6 matching bases. This specimen was peripheral blood, taken on day 0 of AZD1222 vaccination. This TCR was sampled from an adult in good health. The CDR3 corresponds to CASSLTGYNQPQHF. The DNA reads TGTGCCAGCTCACTCACAGGGTACAATCAGCCCCAGCATTTT.